The rows below give T cell receptor beta chains drawn from one sample of a study of early T cells in non-severe SARS-CoV-2 infection. TCRdb passed the 5' RACE reads through MiXCR, listing each CDR3 protein once. The sample includes about 56,000 distinct CDR3 sequences, over 9.5% of them seen just once. The material sequenced was whole blood. These receptor sequences come from an adult who was a healthcare worker with PCR-confirmed SARS-CoV-2 infection or an uninfected control (not recorded which). The CDR3 runs from the conserved cysteine through the conserved F or W. The D gene is left open where the match is weak. A row's size may be missing; if present it is once, few, many or a size class.

j_gene: TRBJ1-6; v_gene: TRBV4-2; d_gene: -; abundance: many; CDR3aa: CASSQEVRYHQNSPLHF; CDR3nt: TGTGCCAGCAGCCAAGAGGTCAGATATCACCAAAATTCACCCCTCCACTTT
j_gene: TRBJ2-5; v_gene: TRBV20-1; d_gene: -; abundance: many; CDR3aa: CSASHQQETQYF; CDR3nt: TGCAGTGCTAGCCACCAACAAGAGACCCAGTACTTC
j_gene: TRBJ2-3; v_gene: TRBV7-2; d_gene: TRBD2; abundance: few; CDR3aa: CASSWLAGGRSTDTQYF; CDR3nt: TGTGCCAGCAGCTGGCTAGCGGGAGGGCGTAGCACAGATACGCAGTATTTT
j_gene: TRBJ2-3; v_gene: TRBV6-2/TRBV6-3; d_gene: TRBD2; abundance: many; CDR3aa: CASSWSKRDGTDTQYF; CDR3nt: TGTGCCAGCAGTTGGTCCAAGCGGGACGGCACAGATACGCAGTATTTT
j_gene: TRBJ2-4; v_gene: TRBV29-1; d_gene: -; abundance: few; CDR3aa: CSVEATGGSDIQYF; CDR3nt: TGCAGCGTTGAAGCTACAGGTGGTAGCGACATTCAGTACTTC
j_gene: TRBJ2-6; v_gene: TRBV11-2; d_gene: -; abundance: many; CDR3aa: CASSLETGSGANVLTF; CDR3nt: TGTGCCAGCAGCTTAGAGACGGGTTCTGGGGCCAACGTCCTGACTTTC
j_gene: TRBJ2-7; v_gene: TRBV5-1; d_gene: -; abundance: many; CDR3aa: CASSLNRDYEQYF; CDR3nt: TGCGCCAGCAGCTTGAACAGGGACTACGAGCAGTACTTC
j_gene: TRBJ2-3; v_gene: TRBV7-3; d_gene: -; abundance: few; CDR3aa: CASSLPEGLTDTQYF; CDR3nt: TGTGCCAGCAGCCTCCCGGAGGGACTCACAGATACGCAGTATTTT
j_gene: TRBJ1-2; v_gene: TRBV20-1; d_gene: TRBD1; abundance: few; CDR3aa: CSASEPTGTNYGYTF; CDR3nt: TGCAGTGCTAGCGAACCGACAGGGACCAACTATGGCTACACCTTC
j_gene: TRBJ1-2; v_gene: TRBV5-1; d_gene: -; abundance: -; CDR3aa: CASSLGGPSGYTF; CDR3nt: TGCGCCAGCAGCTTGGGGGGACCCTCAGGCTACACCTTC
j_gene: TRBJ1-4; v_gene: TRBV11-2; d_gene: TRBD1; abundance: many; CDR3aa: CASTNLGQGAVKLFF; CDR3nt: TGTGCCAGCACCAACCTCGGACAGGGCGCGGTGAAACTGTTTTTT
j_gene: TRBJ1-1; v_gene: TRBV20-1; d_gene: -; abundance: many; CDR3aa: CRSTAGTTNTEAFF; CDR3nt: TGCAGATCAACAGCGGGGACCACGAACACTGAAGCTTTCTTT
j_gene: TRBJ2-7; v_gene: TRBV20-1; d_gene: -; abundance: many; CDR3aa: CSARDGGLALNEQYF; CDR3nt: TGCAGTGCTAGAGATGGGGGACTTGCCTTAAACGAGCAGTACTTC
j_gene: TRBJ1-5; v_gene: TRBV21-1; d_gene: -; abundance: many; CDR3aa: CASSTNRRGNQPQHF; CDR3nt: TGTGCCAGCAGCACCAACCGGCGAGGCAATCAGCCCCAGCATTTT
j_gene: TRBJ1-1; v_gene: TRBV6-2/TRBV6-3; d_gene: -; abundance: few; CDR3aa: CASSPRELGTEAFF; CDR3nt: TGTGCCAGCAGTCCTAGGGAGTTGGGGACTGAAGCTTTCTTT
j_gene: TRBJ2-2; v_gene: TRBV6-2/TRBV6-3; d_gene: TRBD2; abundance: few; CDR3aa: CASSTPTSGSFGTGELFF; CDR3nt: TGTGCCAGCAGTACCCCGACTAGCGGGAGTTTTGGCACCGGGGAGCTGTTTTTT
j_gene: TRBJ2-5; v_gene: TRBV29-1; d_gene: TRBD2; abundance: -; CDR3aa: CGWSLWGGETQYF; CDR3nt: TGCGGCTGGAGCCTATGGGGGGGAGAGACCCAGTACTTC
j_gene: TRBJ1-1; v_gene: TRBV10-3; d_gene: TRBD1; abundance: many; CDR3aa: CATAGQARTEAFF; CDR3nt: TGTGCCACCGCGGGACAGGCACGGACTGAAGCTTTCTTT
j_gene: TRBJ2-1; v_gene: TRBV20-1; d_gene: -; abundance: -; CDR3aa: CSARVAFGNEQFF; CDR3nt: TGCAGTGCTAGAGTTGCATTCGGCAATGAGCAGTTCTTC
j_gene: TRBJ2-1; v_gene: TRBV6-6; d_gene: TRBD2; abundance: -; CDR3aa: CATSAGSSYNEQFF; CDR3nt: TGTGCCACTTCAGCGGGGAGCTCCTACAATGAGCAGTTCTTC
j_gene: TRBJ2-3; v_gene: TRBV4-1; d_gene: -; abundance: -; CDR3aa: CASSQPPDYNTQYF; CDR3nt: TGCGCCAGCAGCCAACCTCCAGACTACAATACGCAGTATTTT
j_gene: TRBJ2-7; v_gene: TRBV20-1; d_gene: -; abundance: -; CDR3aa: CSAAGGPSYEQYF; CDR3nt: TGCAGTGCTGCCGGTGGGCCTTCCTACGAGCAGTACTTC
j_gene: TRBJ1-5; v_gene: TRBV10-3; d_gene: -; abundance: few; CDR3aa: CATRTDSNQPQHF; CDR3nt: TGTGCCACCCGGACAGATAGCAATCAGCCCCAGCATTTT
j_gene: TRBJ1-5; v_gene: TRBV11-2; d_gene: -; abundance: many; CDR3aa: CASSVSRGQPQHF; CDR3nt: TGTGCCAGCAGCGTTTCGAGGGGCCAGCCCCAGCATTTT
j_gene: TRBJ2-7; v_gene: TRBV29-1; d_gene: TRBD1; abundance: many; CDR3aa: CSVTHWTGSNEQYF; CDR3nt: TGCAGCGTCACGCACTGGACAGGGTCAAACGAGCAGTACTTC
j_gene: TRBJ2-1; v_gene: TRBV4-3; d_gene: TRBD2; abundance: many; CDR3aa: CASSQEETSGTYYNEQFF; CDR3nt: TGCGCCAGCAGCCAAGAAGAAACTAGCGGGACGTATTACAATGAGCAGTTCTTC
j_gene: TRBJ2-1; v_gene: TRBV7-2; d_gene: TRBD2; abundance: many; CDR3aa: CASSLVAGGGYNEQFF; CDR3nt: TGTGCCAGCAGCTTAGTAGCGGGGGGCGGATACAATGAGCAGTTCTTC
j_gene: TRBJ1-2; v_gene: TRBV10-1; d_gene: -; abundance: few; CDR3aa: CASSRDNYGYTF; CDR3nt: TGCGCCAGCAGCCGGGACAACTATGGCTACACCTTC
j_gene: TRBJ2-3; v_gene: TRBV5-1; d_gene: TRBD2; abundance: -; CDR3aa: CASSFGLAGDDTQYF; CDR3nt: TGCGCCAGCAGCTTTGGACTAGCGGGAGATGATACGCAGTATTTT
j_gene: TRBJ2-7; v_gene: TRBV7-2; d_gene: -; abundance: many; CDR3aa: CASSLAASRTYEQYF; CDR3nt: TGTGCCAGCAGCTTAGCCGCCTCGAGGACCTACGAGCAGTACTTC
j_gene: TRBJ2-3; v_gene: TRBV5-6; d_gene: -; abundance: -; CDR3aa: CASSDWGIDTQYF; CDR3nt: TGTGCCAGCAGCGATTGGGGCATAGATACGCAGTATTTT
j_gene: TRBJ2-1; v_gene: TRBV18; d_gene: -; abundance: many; CDR3aa: CASSRSLGQGSYNEQFF; CDR3nt: TGTGCCAGCTCACGATCTCTGGGGCAGGGTTCCTACAATGAGCAGTTCTTC
j_gene: TRBJ1-6; v_gene: TRBV20-1; d_gene: -; abundance: many; CDR3aa: CSASGSSYNSPLHF; CDR3nt: TGCAGTGCTTCAGGGAGCTCCTATAATTCACCCCTCCACTTT
j_gene: TRBJ1-2; v_gene: TRBV6-5; d_gene: TRBD1; abundance: -; CDR3aa: CASSSGQNYGYTF; CDR3nt: TGTGCCAGCAGTTCGGGACAGAACTATGGCTACACCTTC
j_gene: TRBJ1-3; v_gene: TRBV9; d_gene: -; abundance: few; CDR3aa: CASSVEGSGNTIYF; CDR3nt: TGTGCCAGCAGCGTAGAGGGCTCTGGAAACACCATATATTTT
j_gene: TRBJ2-1; v_gene: TRBV5-6; d_gene: -; abundance: -; CDR3aa: CASSLKGDFNEQFF; CDR3nt: TGTGCCAGCAGCCTGAAAGGTGACTTCAATGAGCAGTTCTTC
j_gene: TRBJ2-3; v_gene: TRBV7-8; d_gene: TRBD1; abundance: many; CDR3aa: CASSYRDRLTDTQYF; CDR3nt: TGTGCCAGCAGCTATAGGGACAGGTTGACAGATACGCAGTATTTT
j_gene: TRBJ2-5; v_gene: TRBV28; d_gene: -; abundance: -; CDR3aa: CASSLSEGTQYF; CDR3nt: TGTGCCAGCAGTTTATCCGAGGGGACCCAGTACTTC
j_gene: TRBJ1-5; v_gene: TRBV12-3/TRBV12-4; d_gene: -; abundance: medium-sized; CDR3aa: CASSPKGIGNQPQHF; CDR3nt: TGTGCCAGCAGTCCTAAGGGGATTGGCAATCAGCCCCAGCATTTT
j_gene: TRBJ1-2; v_gene: TRBV18; d_gene: TRBD1; abundance: few; CDR3aa: CASSPGTGEKYGHTF; CDR3nt: TGTGCCAGCTCACCTGGGACAGGGGAGAAGTATGGCCACACCTTC
j_gene: TRBJ2-2; v_gene: TRBV9; d_gene: TRBD2; abundance: few; CDR3aa: CASSGSGRLTGELFF; CDR3nt: TGTGCCAGCAGCGGTAGCGGGAGGCTCACCGGGGAGCTGTTTTTT
j_gene: TRBJ1-1; v_gene: TRBV2; d_gene: -; abundance: -; CDR3aa: CASETRGEAFF; CDR3nt: TGTGCCAGTGAAACACGGGGAGAAGCTTTCTTT